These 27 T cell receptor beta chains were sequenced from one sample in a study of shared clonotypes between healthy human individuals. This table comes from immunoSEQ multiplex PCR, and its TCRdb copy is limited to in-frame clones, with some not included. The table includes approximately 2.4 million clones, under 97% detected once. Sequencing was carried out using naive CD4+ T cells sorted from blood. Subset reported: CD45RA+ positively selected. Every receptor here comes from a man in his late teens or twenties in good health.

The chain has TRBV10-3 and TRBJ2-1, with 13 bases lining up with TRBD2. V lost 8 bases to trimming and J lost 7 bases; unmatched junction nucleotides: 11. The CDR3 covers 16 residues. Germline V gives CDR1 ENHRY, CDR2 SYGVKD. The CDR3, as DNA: TGTGCCATCGGCGGGACTAGCGGGAAGGGGGGTAATGAGCAGTTCTTC. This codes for CAIGGTSGKGGNEQFF.

For the CDR3, the DNA is TGTGCCATCAGTGAGAACCTAGCGGGGAGCTCCTACGAGCAGTACTTC. Residues: CAISENLAGSSYEQYF. The J gene is TRBJ2-7, the V gene TRBV10-3, with 9 bases matching TRBD2. The length of the CDR3 is 16 residues. J lost 0 bases, V lost 2 bases, and 5 bases had no gene match. Germline V gene sequence: CDR1 ENHRY, CDR2 SYGVKD.

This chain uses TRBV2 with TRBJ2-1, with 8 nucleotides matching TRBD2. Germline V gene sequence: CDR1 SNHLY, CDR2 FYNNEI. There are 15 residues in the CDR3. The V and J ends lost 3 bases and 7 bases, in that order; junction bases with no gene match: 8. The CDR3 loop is CASSDGLAGWNEQFF. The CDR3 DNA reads TGTGCCAGCAGTGACGGACTAGCCGGGTGGAATGAGCAGTTCTTC.

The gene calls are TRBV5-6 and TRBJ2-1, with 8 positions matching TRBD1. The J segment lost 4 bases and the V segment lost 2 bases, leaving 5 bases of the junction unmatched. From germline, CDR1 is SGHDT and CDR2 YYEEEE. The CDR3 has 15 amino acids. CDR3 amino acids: CASSFSGQGYNEQFF. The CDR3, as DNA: TGTGCCAGCAGCTTTTCAGGACAGGGATACAATGAGCAGTTCTTC.

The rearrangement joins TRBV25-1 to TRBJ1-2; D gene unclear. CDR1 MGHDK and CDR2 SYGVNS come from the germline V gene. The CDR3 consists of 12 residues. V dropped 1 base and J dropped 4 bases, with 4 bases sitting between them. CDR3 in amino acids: CASSEFFYGYTF. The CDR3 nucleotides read TGTGCCAGCAGTGAATTTTTCTATGGCTACACCTTC.

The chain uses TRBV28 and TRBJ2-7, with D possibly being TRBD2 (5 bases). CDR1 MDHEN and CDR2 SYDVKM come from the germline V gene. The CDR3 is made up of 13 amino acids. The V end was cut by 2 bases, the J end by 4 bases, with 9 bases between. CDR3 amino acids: CASSLAEGYEQYF. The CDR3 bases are TGTGCCAGCAGTTTAGCCGAGGGTTACGAGCAGTACTTC.

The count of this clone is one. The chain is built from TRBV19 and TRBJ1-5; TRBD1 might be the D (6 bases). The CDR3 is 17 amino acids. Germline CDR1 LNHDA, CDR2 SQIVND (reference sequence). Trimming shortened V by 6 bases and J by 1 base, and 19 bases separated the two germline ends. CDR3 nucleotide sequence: TGTGCCAGTAGGACCACCGGGACAATCAACAGCAATCAGCCCCAGCATTTT. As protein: CASRTTGTINSNQPQHF.

CDR3 in amino acids: CAWGIAGGGYNEQFF. DNA for the CDR3: TGTGCCTGGGGTATCGCCGGGGGAGGCTACAATGAGCAGTTCTTC. The chain couples TRBV30 to TRBJ2-1, with D maybe TRBD2 (6 bases). The germline V and J ends were trimmed by 5 bases and 3 bases, with 17 bases remaining between them. CDR3 length: 15 amino acids. The V gene's germline CDR1 is GTSNPN and CDR2 SVGIG (reference sequence).

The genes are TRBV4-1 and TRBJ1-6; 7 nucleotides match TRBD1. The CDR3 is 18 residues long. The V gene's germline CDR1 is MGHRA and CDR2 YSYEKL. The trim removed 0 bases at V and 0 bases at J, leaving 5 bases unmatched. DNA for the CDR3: TGCGCCAGCAGCCAAGACACAGGGGAAAGCTCCTATAATTCACCCCTCCACTTT. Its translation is CASSQDTGESSYNSPLHF.

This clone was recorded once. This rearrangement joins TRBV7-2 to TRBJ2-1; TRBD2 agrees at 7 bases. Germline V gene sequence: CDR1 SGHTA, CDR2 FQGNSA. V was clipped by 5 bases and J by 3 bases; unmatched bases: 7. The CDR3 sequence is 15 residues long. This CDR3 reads CASSPQSGIYNEQFF. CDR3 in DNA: TGTGCCAGCAGCCCACAAAGCGGGATCTACAATGAGCAGTTCTTC. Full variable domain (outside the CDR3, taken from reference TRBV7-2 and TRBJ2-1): GAGVSQSPSNKVTEKGKDVELRCDPISGHTALYWYRQSLGQGLEFLIYFQGNSAPDKSGLPSDRFSAERTGGSVSTLTIQRTQQEDSAVYLCASSPQSGIYNEQFFGPGTRLTVL.

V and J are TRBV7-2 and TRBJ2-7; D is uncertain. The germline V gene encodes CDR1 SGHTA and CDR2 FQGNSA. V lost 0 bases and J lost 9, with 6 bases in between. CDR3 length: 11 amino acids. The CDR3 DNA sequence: TGTGCCAGCAGCTTAGCCGACACGCAGTACTTC. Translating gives CASSLADTQYF.

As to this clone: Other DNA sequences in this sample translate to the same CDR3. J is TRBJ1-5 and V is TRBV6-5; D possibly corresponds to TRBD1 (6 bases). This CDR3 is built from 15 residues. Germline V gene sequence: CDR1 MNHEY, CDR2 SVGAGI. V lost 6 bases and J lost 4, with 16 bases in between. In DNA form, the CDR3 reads TGTGCCAGCAGACCCGATGACAGGATAAATCAGCCCCAGCATTTT. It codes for CASRPDDRINQPQHF.

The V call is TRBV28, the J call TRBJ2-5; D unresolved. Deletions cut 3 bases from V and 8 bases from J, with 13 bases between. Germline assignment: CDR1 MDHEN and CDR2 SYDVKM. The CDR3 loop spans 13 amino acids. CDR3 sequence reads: CASSFPVTATQYF. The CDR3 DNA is TGTGCCAGCAGTTTCCCAGTCACGGCTACCCAGTACTTC.

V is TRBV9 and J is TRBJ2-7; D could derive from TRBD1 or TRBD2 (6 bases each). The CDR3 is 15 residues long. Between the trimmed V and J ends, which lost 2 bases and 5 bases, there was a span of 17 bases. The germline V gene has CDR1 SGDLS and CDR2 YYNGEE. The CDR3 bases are TGTGCCAGCAGCGTGGGGGGCCTCTCCTCTAACGAGCAGTACTTC. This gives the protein CASSVGGLSSNEQYF. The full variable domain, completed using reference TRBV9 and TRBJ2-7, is DSGVTQTPKHLITATGQRVTLRCSPRSGDLSVYWYQQSLDQGLQFLIQYYNGEERAKGNILERFSAQQFPDLHSELNLSSLELGDSALYFCASSVGGLSSNEQYFGPGTRLTVT.

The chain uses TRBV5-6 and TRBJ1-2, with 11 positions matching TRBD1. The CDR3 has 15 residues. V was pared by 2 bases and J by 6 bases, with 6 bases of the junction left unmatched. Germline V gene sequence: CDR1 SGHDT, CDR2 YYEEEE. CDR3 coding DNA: TGTGCCAGCAGCTTCCCCGGGACAGGGGGAAATGGCTACACCTTC. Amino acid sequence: CASSFPGTGGNGYTF.

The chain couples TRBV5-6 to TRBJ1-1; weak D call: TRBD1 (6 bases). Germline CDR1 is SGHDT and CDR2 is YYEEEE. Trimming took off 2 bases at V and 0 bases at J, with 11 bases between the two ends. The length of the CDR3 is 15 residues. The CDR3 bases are TGTGCCAGCAGCTTTAATGACAGGATGAACACTGAAGCTTTCTTT. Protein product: CASSFNDRMNTEAFF.

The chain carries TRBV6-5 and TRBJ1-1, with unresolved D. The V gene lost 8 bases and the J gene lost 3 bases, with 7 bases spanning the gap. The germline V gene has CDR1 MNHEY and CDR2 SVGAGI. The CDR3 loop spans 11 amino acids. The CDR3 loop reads CASVGYTEAFF. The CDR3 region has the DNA TGTGCCAGCGTAGGGTACACTGAAGCTTTCTTT.

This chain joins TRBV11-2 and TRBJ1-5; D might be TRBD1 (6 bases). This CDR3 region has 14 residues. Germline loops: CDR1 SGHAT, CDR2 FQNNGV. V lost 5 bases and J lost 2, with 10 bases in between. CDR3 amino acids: CASSQQGGNQPQHF. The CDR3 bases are TGTGCCAGCAGCCAACAGGGCGGCAATCAGCCCCAGCATTTT.

The CDR3 DNA follows: TGTGCCAGTAGTACTCGTCACCCACCTAAACGGGACGAGCAGTACTTC. Translating gives CASSTRHPPKRDEQYF. The rearrangement uses TRBV19 and TRBJ2-7; no clear D. Germline values: CDR1 LNHDA, CDR2 SQIVND (reference sequence). V was clipped by 4 bases and J by 5 bases, with 21 bases between them. CDR3 length: 16 amino acids.

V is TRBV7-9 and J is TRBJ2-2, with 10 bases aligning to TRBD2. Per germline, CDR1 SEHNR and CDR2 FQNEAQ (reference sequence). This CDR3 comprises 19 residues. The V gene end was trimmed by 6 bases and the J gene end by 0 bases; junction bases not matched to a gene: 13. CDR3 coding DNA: TGTGCCAGCAGTCAAGTAAGGATAGCGGGGGGCTCGAACACCGGGGAGCTGTTTTTT. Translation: CASSQVRIAGGSNTGELFF. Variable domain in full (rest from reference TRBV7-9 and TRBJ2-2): DTGVSQNPRHKITKRGQNVTFRCDPISEHNRLYWYRQTLGQGPEFLTYFQNEAQLEKSRLLSDRFSAERPKGSFSTLEIQRTEQGDSAMYLCASSQVRIAGGSNTGELFFGEGSRLTVL.

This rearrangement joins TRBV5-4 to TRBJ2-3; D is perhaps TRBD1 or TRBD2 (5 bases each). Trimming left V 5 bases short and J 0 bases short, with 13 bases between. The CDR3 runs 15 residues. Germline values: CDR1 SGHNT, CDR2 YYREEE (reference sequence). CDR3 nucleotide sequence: TGTGCCAGCAGTCGGGACCGCACTAGCACAGATACGCAGTATTTT. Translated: CASSRDRTSTDTQYF.

The CDR3: CAISEGVTGFRYTF. CDR3 nucleotides: TGTGCCATCAGTGAGGGAGTGACAGGGTTCCGCTACACCTTC. The genes are TRBV10-3 and TRBJ1-2; 7 nucleotides line up with TRBD1. Looked up from germline, CDR1 is ENHRY and CDR2 is SYGVKD. With V trimmed by 2 bases and J by 9 bases, 9 bases remained unmatched. This CDR3 has 14 amino acids.

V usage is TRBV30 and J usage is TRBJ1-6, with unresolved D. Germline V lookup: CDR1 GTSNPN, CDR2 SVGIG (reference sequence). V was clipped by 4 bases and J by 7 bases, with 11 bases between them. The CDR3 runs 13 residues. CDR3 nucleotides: TGTGCCTGGAAGGCAAAAGGAAATTCACCCCTCCACTTT. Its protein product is CAWKAKGNSPLHF.

CDR3 sequence: CASSLSGVSYNEQFF. In DNA, the CDR3 is TGTGCCAGCAGCTTATCAGGGGTTAGCTACAATGAGCAGTTCTTC. The chain joins TRBV5-4 to TRBJ2-1; the D gene is possibly TRBD1 (6 bases). V was trimmed by 2 bases and J by 3 bases, leaving 12 bases between them. Germline CDR1 SGHNT, CDR2 YYREEE (reference sequence). The CDR3 contains 15 residues.

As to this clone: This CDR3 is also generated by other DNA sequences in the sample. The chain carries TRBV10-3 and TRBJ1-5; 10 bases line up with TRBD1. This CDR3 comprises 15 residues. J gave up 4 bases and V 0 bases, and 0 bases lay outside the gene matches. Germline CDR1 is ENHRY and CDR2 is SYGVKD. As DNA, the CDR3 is TGTGCCATCAGTGAGTCGGGACAGGGGAATCAGCCCCAGCATTTT. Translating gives CAISESGQGNQPQHF.

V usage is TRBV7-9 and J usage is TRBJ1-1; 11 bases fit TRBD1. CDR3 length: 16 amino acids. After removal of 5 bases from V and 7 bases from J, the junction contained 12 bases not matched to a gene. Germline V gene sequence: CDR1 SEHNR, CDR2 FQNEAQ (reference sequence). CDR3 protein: CASSGLDRGRESEAFF. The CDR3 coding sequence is TGTGCCAGCAGCGGCCTGGACAGGGGGCGAGAGAGTGAAGCTTTCTTT.

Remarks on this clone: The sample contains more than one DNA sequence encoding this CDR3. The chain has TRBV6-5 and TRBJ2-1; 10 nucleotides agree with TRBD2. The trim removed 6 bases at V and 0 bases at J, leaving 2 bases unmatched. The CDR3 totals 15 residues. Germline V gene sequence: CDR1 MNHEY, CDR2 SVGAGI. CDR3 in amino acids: CASSSSGGSYNEQFF. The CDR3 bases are TGTGCCAGCAGCTCTAGCGGGGGCTCCTACAATGAGCAGTTCTTC.